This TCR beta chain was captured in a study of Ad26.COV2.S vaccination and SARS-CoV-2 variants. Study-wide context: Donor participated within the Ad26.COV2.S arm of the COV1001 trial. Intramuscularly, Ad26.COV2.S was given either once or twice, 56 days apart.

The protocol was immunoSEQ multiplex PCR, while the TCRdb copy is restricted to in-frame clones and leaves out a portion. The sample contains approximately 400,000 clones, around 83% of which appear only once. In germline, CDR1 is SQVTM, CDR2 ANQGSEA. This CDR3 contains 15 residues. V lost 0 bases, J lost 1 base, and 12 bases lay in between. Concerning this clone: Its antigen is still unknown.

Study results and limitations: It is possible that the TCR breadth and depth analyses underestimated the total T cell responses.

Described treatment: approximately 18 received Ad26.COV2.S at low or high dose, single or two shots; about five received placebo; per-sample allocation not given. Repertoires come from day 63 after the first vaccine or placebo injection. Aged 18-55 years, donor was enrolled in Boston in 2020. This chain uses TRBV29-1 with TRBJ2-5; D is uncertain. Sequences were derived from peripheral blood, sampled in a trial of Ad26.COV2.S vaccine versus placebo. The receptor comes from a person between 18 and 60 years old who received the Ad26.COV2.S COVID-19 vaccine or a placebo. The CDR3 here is CSVEDPFTIQETQYF. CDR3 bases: TGCAGCGTTGAAGATCCGTTCACTATCCAAGAGACCCAGTACTTC. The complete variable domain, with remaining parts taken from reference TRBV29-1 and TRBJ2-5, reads SAVISQKPSRDICQRGTSLTIQCQVDSQVTMMFWYRQQPGQSLTLIATANQGSEATYESGFVIDKFPISRPNLTFSTLTVSNMSPEDSSIYLCSVEDPFTIQETQYFGPGTRLLVL.